Listed here are 2 T cell receptor beta chains from one sample, sequenced in a study of blood T cell repertoires in COVID-19. TCRdb's table, derived via immunoSEQ multiplex PCR, lists solely in-frame clones and lacks some. This sample has about 230,000 clones, with roughly 83% found just once. Sequencing was done on a sample of peripheral blood. All receptors derive from a woman aged 65 to 85 with active or convalescent COVID-19.

The chain links TRBV25-1 to TRBJ2-7; 7 bases fit TRBD1. V gave up 6 bases and J gave up 12 bases; unmatched junction bases: 11. The germline V gene encodes CDR1 MGHDK and CDR2 SYGVNS. CDR3 size: 12 residues. Here the CDR3 DNA reads TGTGCCAGCAGCGATGACAGGGCAAGGTCGTACTTC. This sequence encodes CASSDDRARSYF.

This chain connects TRBV6-5 to TRBJ1-1, with TRBD1 matching over 10 bases. Trimming took 3 bases from V and 5 from J; bases not matched to a gene: 9. The CDR3 spans 16 residues. Per the germline V gene, CDR1 is MNHEY and CDR2 is SVGAGI. The CDR3 reads CASSYTFGQGGTEAFF. The CDR3 bases are TGTGCCAGCAGTTATACCTTCGGACAGGGGGGAACTGAAGCTTTCTTT.